The 12 T cell receptor beta chains given below trace back to one sample, sequenced in a study of blood T cell repertoires in COVID-19. Profiled with immunoSEQ multiplex PCR; TCRdb holds only in-frame clones, not every one. The data show over 95,000 clones, more than 70% seen once. Sequencing input: peripheral blood. These receptors all come from a woman aged 70 to 79 who had recovered from COVID-19.

The chain has TRBV21-1 and TRBJ2-5; the table gives TRBD1 as D, unverified against the DNA. TRBV21-1 is marked as a pseudogene. The CDR3 has 15 amino acids. This CDR3 is CASSKDPRGSETQYF. In DNA form, the CDR3 reads TGTGCCAGCAGCAAAGACCCCAGGGGTTCAGAGACCCAGTACTTC.

The chain has TRBV4-3 and TRBJ1-4; a weak D match, TRBD1 (6 bases). Germline CDR1 reads LGHNA; CDR2 reads YSLEER. The ends were cut back, 0 bases at V and 6 bases at J, with 14 bases in the middle. This CDR3 contains 16 residues. CDR3 coding DNA: TGCGCCAGCAGCCAAGAGCACAGGGATTTTTATGAAAAACTGTTTTTT. This translates into CASSQEHRDFYEKLFF.

The V call is TRBV5-6, the J call TRBJ1-4, with TRBD1 matching 7 bases. Germline values: CDR1 SGHDT, CDR2 YYEEEE. Unmatched junction bases numbered 7, after V lost 2 bases and J lost 6 bases. The CDR3 totals 15 residues. The CDR3 DNA reads as TGTGCCAGCAGCTTCCGGAGGGGGCGCGATGAAAAACTGTTTTTT. Its protein product is CASSFRRGRDEKLFF. The full variable domain, with the rest looked up from reference TRBV5-6 and TRBJ1-4, is DAGVTQSPTHLIKTRGQQVTLRCSPKSGHDTVSWYQQALGQGPQFIFQYYEEEERQRGNFPDRFSGHQFPNYSSELNVNALLLGDSALYLCASSFRRGRDEKLFFGSGTQLSVL.

The chain recombines TRBV28 with TRBJ1-2, with D maybe TRBD1 (6 bases). The CDR3 is 14 residues long. Germline V gene data show CDR1 as MDHEN and CDR2 as SYDVKM. Trimming pared 4 bases from V and 4 bases from J, leaving 13 bases between. CDR3 nucleotide sequence: TGTGCCAGCAGTTCAGGGGTCCGGGTCTATGGCTACACCTTC. Protein: CASSSGVRVYGYTF.

V usage is TRBV28 and J usage is TRBJ2-6; 7 bases align to TRBD1. Trimming cost V 11 bases and J 1 base; bases outside gene matches: 14. The CDR3 has 17 residues. In germline, CDR1 is MDHEN, CDR2 SYDVKM. Written as DNA, the CDR3 is TGTGCCCGACGGTTGGACAGGTCACCGTCTGGGGCCAACGTCCTGACTTTC. This sequence encodes CARRLDRSPSGANVLTF.

The V and J genes are TRBV2 and TRBJ1-5, with TRBD1 matching over 7 bases. The CDR3 consists of 14 residues. The germline CDR1 and CDR2 sequences are SNHLY and FYNNEI. V trimming: 6 bases; J trimming: 7 bases; junction bases outside the gene matches: 9. The chain's CDR3 is CASSARTGEQPQHF. CDR3 DNA: TGTGCCAGCAGCGCCCGCACAGGGGAGCAGCCCCAGCATTTT.

This chain joins TRBV10-3 and TRBJ1-2; 8 nucleotides line up with TRBD1. V shed 7 bases, J shed 8 bases, and the junction held 6 bases outside the gene matches. This CDR3 has 12 residues. Germline values: CDR1 ENHRY, CDR2 SYGVKD. The CDR3, as DNA: TGTGCCATCACTACCGGGACAGGCGGCTACACCTTC. Its protein is CAITTGTGGYTF.

The DNA for the CDR3 is TGTGCCAGCACCTTCGACAGGGGAGGCTCCAGGGGCGGGGAGCTGTTTTTT. Its protein product is CASTFDRGGSRGGELFF. The chain uses TRBV28 and TRBJ2-2, with 8 positions matching TRBD1. This CDR3 region has 17 residues. V lost 7 bases, J lost 7 bases, and 17 bases stayed unmatched. Looked up from germline, CDR1 is MDHEN and CDR2 is SYDVKM. The entire variable domain, with the rest obtained from reference TRBV28 and TRBJ2-2, is as follows: DVKVTQSSRYLVKRTGEKVFLECVQDMDHENMFWYRQDPGLGLRLIYFSYDVKMKEKGDIPEGYSVSREKKERFSLILESASTNQTSMYLCASTFDRGGSRGGELFFGEGSRLTVL.

The chain couples TRBV18 to TRBJ2-3; 8 bases align to TRBD1. The CDR3 has 13 residues. The germline V gene has CDR1 KGHSH and CDR2 LQKENI. The ends lost 4 bases at V and 6 bases at J; junction bases unmatched: 3. In nucleotides, the CDR3 is TGTGCCAGCTCACTTGACAGGGGTGATACGCAGTATTTT. It codes for CASSLDRGDTQYF.

The chain recombines TRBV5-1 with TRBJ1-4; tentative D call: TRBD1 (6 bases). This CDR3 region has 15 residues. V lost 4 bases and J 0 bases, leaving 10 bases between the germline ends. Germline V gene data show CDR1 as SGHRS and CDR2 as YFSETQ. The CDR3 loop is CASSRTVATNEKLFF. CDR3 nucleotides: TGCGCCAGCAGCCGGACAGTTGCAACTAATGAAAAACTGTTTTTT.

The chain links TRBV6-5 to TRBJ2-3; TRBD1 is a possible D gene (6 bases). Looked up from germline, CDR1 is MNHEY and CDR2 is SVGAGI. This CDR3 is 15 amino acids long. V lost 4 bases to trimming and J lost 1 base, with 12 bases between them. The CDR3 DNA follows: TGTGCCAGCAGTTTCGGACAGCCCCGCACAGATACGCAGTATTTT. Its protein is CASSFGQPRTDTQYF.

Here the CDR3 DNA reads TGCGCCAGCAGCCAAGATCGGGGAAGATCGGCAGATACGCAGTATTTT. Amino acid sequence: CASSQDRGRSADTQYF. V usage is TRBV4-1 and J usage is TRBJ2-3; D perhaps matches TRBD2 (5 bases). Germline CDR1 is MGHRA and CDR2 is YSYEKL. V lost 0 bases and J lost 4, with 14 bases in between. The CDR3 loop spans 16 amino acids.